A single sample gave rise to the 9 T cell receptor beta chains below, sequenced in a study of blood T cells in healthy people across ages. Using a J-beta primer mix together with a sample-barcoded 5' primer, a second PCR was run for roughly 7 to 12 cycles. TCRdb called the 5' RACE reads again in MiXCR, with one record for every CDR3 protein. The table lists about 1.4 million distinct CDR3 sequences, around 59% of them singletons, with more than 6% in the top ten. Sequencing used blood. The receptors originated from a young man in good health.

This chain uses TRBV6-5 with TRBJ2-7, with a weak D call TRBD1 (5 bases). The germline V and J ends were trimmed by 7 bases and 0 bases, with 16 bases remaining between them. Germline CDR1 is MNHEY and CDR2 is SVGAGI. The CDR3 totals 15 residues. The CDR3 here is CASIKSGSTSYEQYF. The CDR3, as DNA: TGTGCCAGCATCAAATCAGGGTCTACCTCCTACGAGCAGTACTTC.

The chain links TRBV5-1 to TRBJ2-1; 9 positions agree with TRBD1. The CDR3 runs 15 residues. V shed 3 bases, J shed 9 bases, and the junction held 10 bases outside the gene matches. Germline V gene data show CDR1 as SGHRS and CDR2 as YFSETQ. The CDR3 region has the DNA TGCGCCAGCAGCTACCGTCCCGGGACAGGGTTTGAGCAGTTCTTC. Its protein is CASSYRPGTGFEQFF. Full variable domain (remainder filled in from reference TRBV5-1 and TRBJ2-1): KAGVTQTPRYLIKTRGQQVTLSCSPISGHRSVSWYQQTPGQGLQFLFEYFSETQRNKGNFPGRFSGRQFSNSRSEMNVSTLELGDSALYLCASSYRPGTGFEQFFGPGTRLTVL.

CDR3 coding DNA: TGTGCCAGCAGTTTAAGGGGGGTCGGTCTGAGCACAGATACGCAGTATTTT. It encodes CASSLRGVGLSTDTQYF. The chain couples TRBV28 to TRBJ2-3; possibly TRBD1 or TRBD2 for D (6 bases each). V was pared by 2 bases and J by 0 bases, with 15 bases between. The CDR3 is 17 amino acids. Germline values: CDR1 MDHEN, CDR2 SYDVKM.

The V gene is TRBV20-1, the J gene TRBJ1-1; D is possibly TRBD1 (6 bases). The CDR3 length is 14 residues. Germline V gene data show CDR1 as DFQATT and CDR2 as SNEGSKA (reference sequence). The V gene lost 5 bases and the J gene lost 3 bases, with 16 bases spanning the gap. CDR3 sequence reads: CSAPRGREYTEAFF. The CDR3, as DNA: TGCAGTGCTCCCAGGGGTCGTGAGTACACTGAAGCTTTCTTT.

The chain couples TRBV21-1 to TRBJ2-1. TRBV21-1 is assigned pseudogene status. The CDR3 consists of 14 residues. The CDR3 is CASSSGPPYNEQFF. DNA for the CDR3: TGTGCCAGCAGCTCTGGACCTCCCTACAATGAGCAGTTCTTC.

The chain links TRBV12-3 or TRBV12-4 to TRBJ1-6; the match to TRBD1 covers 10 bases. Germline trimming cut 7 bases from V and 9 bases from J; bases unmatched to any gene: 6. CDR3 size: 14 residues. CDR3 sequence (DNA): TGTGCCAGCACTTGGGGGGACAGGGGTTCACCCCTCCACTTT. As protein: CASTWGDRGSPLHF.

The chain employs TRBV12-3 or TRBV12-4 and TRBJ2-1; D is uncertain. The CDR3 has 16 amino acids. V lost 5 bases and J 1 base, leaving 15 bases between the germline ends. This chain's CDR3 is CASSIPPDWSYNEQFF. CDR3 nucleotide sequence: TGTGCCAGCAGTATCCCCCCCGACTGGTCCTACAATGAGCAGTTCTTC.

The chain joins TRBV29-1 to TRBJ1-2; 7 bases align to TRBD1. The CDR3 is made up of 15 amino acids. Per the germline V gene, CDR1 is SQVTM and CDR2 is ANQGSEA. V shed 3 bases and J 1 base; nucleotides not matched to a gene: 8. The CDR3 coding sequence is TGCAGCGTTGAGATCCCCACAGGGGTTAACTATGGCTACACCTTC. It codes for CSVEIPTGVNYGYTF.

The chain links TRBV7-8 to TRBJ2-1; 7 nucleotides line up with TRBD2. The junction had 7 bases not matched to a gene; V was cut back by 3 bases and J by 5 bases. The CDR3 contains 15 residues. In germline, CDR1 is SGHVS, CDR2 FQNEAQ. For the CDR3, the DNA is TGTGCCAGCAGCTTCGGACTAGTGGTAAACAATGAGCAGTTCTTC. It yields the protein CASSFGLVVNNEQFF.